This T cell receptor beta chain was identified during a study of cytotoxic CD8 clonotypes in ibrutinib-treated CLL. On the study more broadly: A mean of about 240,000 productive templates and over 75,000 productive rearrangements was obtained per sample. General study findings and limits: Once treatment began, public clonotypes, which were uncommon, contracted or stayed stable. Clonality went up at ibrutinib response and then declined back toward baseline at progression.

Per germline, CDR1 LGHNA and CDR2 YNFKEQ. V lost 6 bases to trimming and J lost 8 bases; unmatched junction nucleotides: 11. This CDR3 has 15 amino acids. A note on this clone: Its specificity is not known.

Depths of 1 in 200,000 to 1 in 1 million T cells were the sequencing target. Libraries were prepared by immunoSEQ multiplex PCR; TCRdb keeps only in-frame clonotypes and omits some of them. The table has about 130,000 clones, 80% to 85% seen once. The chain combines TRBV4-2 with TRBJ2-1, with 9 positions matching TRBD1. This TCR came from a human donor with chronic lymphocytic leukemia. The specimen was PBMCs, collected after 24 months of ibrutinib treatment. CDR3 amino acids: CASSLGLDRGDEQFF. The CDR3 bases are TGTGCCAGCAGTCTCGGTTTGGACAGGGGTGATGAGCAGTTCTTC.